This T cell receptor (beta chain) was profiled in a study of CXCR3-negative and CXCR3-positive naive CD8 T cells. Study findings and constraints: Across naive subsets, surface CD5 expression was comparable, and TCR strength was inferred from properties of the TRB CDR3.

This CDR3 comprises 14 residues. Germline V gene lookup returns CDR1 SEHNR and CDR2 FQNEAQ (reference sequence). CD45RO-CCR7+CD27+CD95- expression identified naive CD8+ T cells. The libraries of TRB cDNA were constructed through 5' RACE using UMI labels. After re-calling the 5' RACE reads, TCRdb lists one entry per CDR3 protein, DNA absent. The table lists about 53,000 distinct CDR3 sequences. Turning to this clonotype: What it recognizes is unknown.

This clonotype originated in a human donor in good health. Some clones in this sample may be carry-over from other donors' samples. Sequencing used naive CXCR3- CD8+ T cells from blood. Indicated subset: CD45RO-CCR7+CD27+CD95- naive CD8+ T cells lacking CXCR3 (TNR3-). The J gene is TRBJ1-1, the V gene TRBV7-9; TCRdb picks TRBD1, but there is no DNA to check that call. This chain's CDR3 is CASSLQGFDTEAFF.